A single sample is the source of the 2 T cell receptor beta chains below, sequenced in a study of cytomegalovirus exposure and HLA in healthy donors. Profiled with immunoSEQ multiplex PCR; TCRdb holds only in-frame clones, not every one. The data contain hundreds of thousands of clones, roughly 85% of them singletons. The sequenced sample consisted of PBMCs. The receptors were gathered from a young woman in good health and CMV-seronegative.

V gene TRBV9 combines with J gene TRBJ2-7; 8 bases line up with TRBD1. This CDR3 has 15 amino acids. The ends lost 0 bases at V and 0 bases at J; junction bases unmatched: 2. The V gene's germline CDR1 is SGDLS and CDR2 YYNGEE. The CDR3 reads CASSVGTGTSYEQYF. The DNA of the CDR3 is TGTGCCAGCAGCGTAGGGACAGGGACCTCCTACGAGCAGTACTTC.

This chain joins TRBV19 and TRBJ2-7; 8 bases align to TRBD2. The CDR3 extends over 15 amino acids. CDR1 and CDR2 from the germline V gene are LNHDA and SQIVND (reference sequence). Unmatched junction bases numbered 5, after V lost 1 base and J lost 3 bases. The CDR3 nucleotides read TGTGCCAGTAGTATAGGAGGCGGGGGGTTCTACGAGCAGTACTTC. Amino acids: CASSIGGGGFYEQYF.